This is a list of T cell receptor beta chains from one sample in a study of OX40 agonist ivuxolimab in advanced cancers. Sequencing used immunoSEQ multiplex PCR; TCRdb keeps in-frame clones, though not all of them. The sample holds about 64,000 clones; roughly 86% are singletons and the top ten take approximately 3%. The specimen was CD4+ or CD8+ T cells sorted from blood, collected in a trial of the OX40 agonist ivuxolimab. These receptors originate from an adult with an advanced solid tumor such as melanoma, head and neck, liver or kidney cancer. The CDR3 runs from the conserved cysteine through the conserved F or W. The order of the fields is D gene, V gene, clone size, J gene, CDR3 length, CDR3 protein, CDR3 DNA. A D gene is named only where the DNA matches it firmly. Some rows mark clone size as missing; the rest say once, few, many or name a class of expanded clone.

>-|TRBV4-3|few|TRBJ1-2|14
CASSQNVANYGYTF
TGCGCCAGCAGCCAGAACGTGGCTAACTATGGCTACACCTTC
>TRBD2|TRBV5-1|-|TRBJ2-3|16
CASSLGVSGMTDTQYF
TGCGCCAGCAGCCTCGGCGTTAGCGGGATGACAGATACGCAGTATTTT
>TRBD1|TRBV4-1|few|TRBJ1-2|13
CASRQQGNYGYTF
TGCGCCAGCAGACAACAGGGGAACTATGGCTACACCTTC
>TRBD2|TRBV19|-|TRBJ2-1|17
CASSRLAGGLSYNEQFF
TGTGCCAGTAGTCGCCTAGCGGGAGGACTATCCTACAATGAGCAGTTCTTC
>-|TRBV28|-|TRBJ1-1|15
CASSPHTGANTEAFF
TGTGCCAGCAGTCCACACACGGGAGCTAACACTGAAGCTTTCTTT
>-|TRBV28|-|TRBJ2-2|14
CASSSAGSTGELFF
TGTGCCAGCAGTTCCGCCGGGAGCACCGGGGAGCTGTTTTTT
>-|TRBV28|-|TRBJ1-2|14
CASSPTGTRTGYTF
TGTGCCAGCAGTCCAACCGGGACCCGGACTGGCTACACCTTC
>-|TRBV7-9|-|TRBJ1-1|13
CASSLTGNTEAFF
TGTGCCAGCAGCTTGACAGGGAACACTGAAGCTTTCTTT
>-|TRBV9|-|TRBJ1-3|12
CASSATGNTIYF
TGTGCCAGCAGCGCCACTGGAAACACCATATATTTT
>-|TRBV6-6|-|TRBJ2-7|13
CASSYSDLAEQYF
TGTGCCAGCAGTTACTCGGACCTTGCCGAGCAGTACTTC